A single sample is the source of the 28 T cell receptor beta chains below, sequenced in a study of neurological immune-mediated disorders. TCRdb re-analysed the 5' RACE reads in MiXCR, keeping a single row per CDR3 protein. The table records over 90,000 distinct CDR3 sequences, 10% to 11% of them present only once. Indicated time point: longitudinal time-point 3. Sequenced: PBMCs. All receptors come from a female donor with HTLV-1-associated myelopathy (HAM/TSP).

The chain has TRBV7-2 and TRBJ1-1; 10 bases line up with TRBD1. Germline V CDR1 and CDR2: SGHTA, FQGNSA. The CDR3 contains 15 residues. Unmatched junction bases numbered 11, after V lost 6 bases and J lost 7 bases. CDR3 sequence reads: CASRQWDRGDIEAFF. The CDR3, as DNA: TGTGCCAGCAGACAATGGGACAGGGGTGACATTGAAGCTTTCTTT.

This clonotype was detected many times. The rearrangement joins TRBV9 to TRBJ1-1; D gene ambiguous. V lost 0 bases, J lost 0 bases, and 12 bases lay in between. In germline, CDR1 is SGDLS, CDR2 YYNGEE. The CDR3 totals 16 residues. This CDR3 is CASSVVGMEMNTEAFF. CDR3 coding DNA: TGTGCCAGCAGCGTAGTGGGAATGGAGATGAACACTGAAGCTTTCTTT.

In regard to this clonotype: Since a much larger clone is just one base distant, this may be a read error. CDR3 amino acids: CASSAVTISDTQYF. The CDR3, as DNA: TGTGCCAGCAGCGCAGTGACTATTTCCGATACGCAGTATTTT. V gene TRBV9 combines with J gene TRBJ2-3, with a tentative D call TRBD2 (5 bases). CDR1 is SGDLS and CDR2 is YYNGEE in the germline V gene. V lost 3 bases and J lost 6, with 14 bases in between. The CDR3 extends over 14 amino acids.

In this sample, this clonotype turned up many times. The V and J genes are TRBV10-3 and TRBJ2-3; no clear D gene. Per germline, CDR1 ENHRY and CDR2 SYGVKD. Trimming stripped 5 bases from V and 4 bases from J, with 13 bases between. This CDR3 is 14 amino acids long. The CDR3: CAISRVQVSDTQYF. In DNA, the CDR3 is TGTGCCATCAGTAGGGTCCAGGTGTCAGATACGCAGTATTTT.

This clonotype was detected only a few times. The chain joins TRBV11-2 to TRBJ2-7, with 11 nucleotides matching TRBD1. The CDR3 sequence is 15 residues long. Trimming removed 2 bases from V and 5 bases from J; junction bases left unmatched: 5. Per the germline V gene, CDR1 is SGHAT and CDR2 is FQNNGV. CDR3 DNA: TGTGCCAGCAGCTTAATTTGGGGACAGGGGGACGAGCAGTACTTC. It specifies CASSLIWGQGDEQYF.

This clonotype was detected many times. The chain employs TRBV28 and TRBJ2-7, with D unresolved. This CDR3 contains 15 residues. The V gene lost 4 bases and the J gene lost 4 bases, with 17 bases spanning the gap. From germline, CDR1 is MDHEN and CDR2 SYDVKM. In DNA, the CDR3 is TGTGCCAGCAGTTCCCTTCGTAGTGTGAGGTACGAGCAGTACTTC. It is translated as CASSSLRSVRYEQYF.

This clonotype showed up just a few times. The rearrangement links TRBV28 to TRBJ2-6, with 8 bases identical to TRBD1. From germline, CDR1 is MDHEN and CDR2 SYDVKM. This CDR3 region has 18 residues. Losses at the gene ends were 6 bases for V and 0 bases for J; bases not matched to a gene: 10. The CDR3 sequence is CASSLRWTGRSGANVLTF. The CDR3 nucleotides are TGTGCCAGCAGCCTTAGGTGGACAGGGCGCTCTGGGGCCAACGTCCTGACTTTC.

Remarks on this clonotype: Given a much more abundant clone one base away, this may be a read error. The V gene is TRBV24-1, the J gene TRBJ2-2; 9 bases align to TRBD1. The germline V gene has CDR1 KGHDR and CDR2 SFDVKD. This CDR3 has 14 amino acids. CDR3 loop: CATGTGPNTRELFF. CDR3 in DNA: TGTGCCACCGGGACAGGGCCCAACACCCGGGAGCTGTTTTTT.

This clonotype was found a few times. CDR3 sequence: CASSDGTSSTDTQYF. CDR3 coding DNA: TGTGCCAGCAGTGACGGGACTAGTAGCACAGATACGCAGTATTTT. This sequence joins TRBV12-3 or TRBV12-4 and TRBJ2-3, with TRBD2 identical over 8 bases. The CDR3 spans 15 residues. Trimming took 5 bases from V and 0 from J; bases not matched to a gene: 4.

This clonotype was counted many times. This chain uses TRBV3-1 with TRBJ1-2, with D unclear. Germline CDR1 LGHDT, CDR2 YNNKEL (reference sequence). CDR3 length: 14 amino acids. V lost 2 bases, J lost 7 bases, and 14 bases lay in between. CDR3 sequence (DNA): TGTGCCAGCAGCCAACGGGCAGGAGGGTTTGGCTACACCTTC. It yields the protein CASSQRAGGFGYTF.

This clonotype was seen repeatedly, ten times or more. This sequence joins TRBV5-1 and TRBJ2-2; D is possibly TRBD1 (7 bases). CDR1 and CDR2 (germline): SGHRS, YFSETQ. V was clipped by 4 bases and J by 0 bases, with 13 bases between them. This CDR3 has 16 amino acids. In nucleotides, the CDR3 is TGCGCCAGCAGCGCGGGACAGTTCGCGAACACCGGGGAGCTGTTTTTT. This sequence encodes CASSAGQFANTGELFF.

The CDR3 spells CASVKWGDFYEQYF. The CDR3 bases are TGTGCCAGCGTTAAGTGGGGGGACTTCTACGAGCAGTACTTC. The gene calls are TRBV6-1 and TRBJ2-7, with D possibly TRBD2 on 6 matching bases. CDR1 MNHNS and CDR2 SASEGT come from the germline V gene. V shed 8 bases and J shed 3 bases, with 17 bases lying between them. The CDR3 runs 14 residues.

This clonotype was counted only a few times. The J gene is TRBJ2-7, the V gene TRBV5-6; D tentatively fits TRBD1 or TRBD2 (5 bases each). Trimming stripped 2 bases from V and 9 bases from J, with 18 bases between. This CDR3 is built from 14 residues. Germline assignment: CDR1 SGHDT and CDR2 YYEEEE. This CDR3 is CASSLRGSSSGQYF. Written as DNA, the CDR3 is TGTGCCAGCAGCTTACGGGGCAGTTCGTCGGGGCAGTACTTC.

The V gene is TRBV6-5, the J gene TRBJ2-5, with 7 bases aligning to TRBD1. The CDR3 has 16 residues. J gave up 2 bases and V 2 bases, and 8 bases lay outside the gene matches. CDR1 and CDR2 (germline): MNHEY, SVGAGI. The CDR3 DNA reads TGTGCCAGCAGTTACGGGAAGGGACAGCGTCAAGAGACCCAGTACTTC. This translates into CASSYGKGQRQETQYF.

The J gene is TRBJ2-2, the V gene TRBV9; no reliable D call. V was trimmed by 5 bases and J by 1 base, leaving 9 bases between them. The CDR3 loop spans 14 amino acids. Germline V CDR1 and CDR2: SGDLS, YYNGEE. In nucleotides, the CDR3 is TGTGCCAGCAGGACGACGGTGAACACCGGGGAGCTGTTTTTT. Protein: CASRTTVNTGELFF.

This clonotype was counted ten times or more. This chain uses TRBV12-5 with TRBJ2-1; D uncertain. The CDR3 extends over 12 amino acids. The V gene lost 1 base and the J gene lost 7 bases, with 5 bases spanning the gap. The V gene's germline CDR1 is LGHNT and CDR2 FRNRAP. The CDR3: CASGLAENEQFF. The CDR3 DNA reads TGTGCTAGTGGTTTGGCAGAGAATGAGCAGTTCTTC. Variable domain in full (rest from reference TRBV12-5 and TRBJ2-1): DARVTQTPRHKVTEMGQEVTMRCQPILGHNTVFWYRQTMMQGLELLAYFRNRAPLDDSGMPKDRFSAEMPDATLATLKIQPSEPRDSAVYFCASGLAENEQFFGPGTRLTVL.

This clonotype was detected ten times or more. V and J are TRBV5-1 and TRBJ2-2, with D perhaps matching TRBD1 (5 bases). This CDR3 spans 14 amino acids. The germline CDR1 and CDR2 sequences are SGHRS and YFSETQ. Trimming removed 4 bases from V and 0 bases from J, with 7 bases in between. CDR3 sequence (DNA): TGCGCCAGCAGCCCGGACACGAACACCGGGGAGCTGTTTTTT. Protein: CASSPDTNTGELFF.

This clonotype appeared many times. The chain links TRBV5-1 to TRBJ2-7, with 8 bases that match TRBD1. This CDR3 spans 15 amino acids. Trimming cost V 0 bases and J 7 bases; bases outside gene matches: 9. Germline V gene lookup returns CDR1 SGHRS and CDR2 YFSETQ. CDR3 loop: CASSLEFDRGKEQYF. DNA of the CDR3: TGCGCCAGCAGCTTGGAATTCGACAGGGGAAAGGAGCAGTACTTC.

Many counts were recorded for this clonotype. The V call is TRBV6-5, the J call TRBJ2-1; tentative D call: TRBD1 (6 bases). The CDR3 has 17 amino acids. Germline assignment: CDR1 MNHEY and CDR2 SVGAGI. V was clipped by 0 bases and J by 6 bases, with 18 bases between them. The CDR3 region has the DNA TGTGCCAGCAGTTACTCAGGCACTCGACAGGTCCGCAATGAGCAGTTCTTC. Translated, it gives CASSYSGTRQVRNEQFF.

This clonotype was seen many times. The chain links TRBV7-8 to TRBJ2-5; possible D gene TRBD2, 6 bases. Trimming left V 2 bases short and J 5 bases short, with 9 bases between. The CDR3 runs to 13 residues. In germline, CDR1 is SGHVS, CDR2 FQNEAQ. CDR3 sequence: CASSLRGRETQYF. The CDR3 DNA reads TGTGCCAGCAGCTTACGAGGGAGGGAGACCCAGTACTTC.

This chain's CDR3 is CSARRQGAGELFF. The CDR3 nucleotides are TGCAGTGCTAGGAGACAGGGTGCCGGGGAGCTGTTTTTT. V usage is TRBV20-1 and J usage is TRBJ2-2; 7 nucleotides line up with TRBD1. The CDR3 runs to 13 residues. The V gene's germline CDR1 is DFQATT and CDR2 SNEGSKA (reference sequence). Germline trimming cut 3 bases from V and 6 bases from J; bases unmatched to any gene: 4.

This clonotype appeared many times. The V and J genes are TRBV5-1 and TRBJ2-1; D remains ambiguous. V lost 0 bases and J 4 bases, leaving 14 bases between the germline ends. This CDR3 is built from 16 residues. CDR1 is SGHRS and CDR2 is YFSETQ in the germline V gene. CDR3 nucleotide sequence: TGCGCCAGCAGCTTGGCGCTACAGAAAAGATACAATGAGCAGTTCTTC. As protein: CASSLALQKRYNEQFF.

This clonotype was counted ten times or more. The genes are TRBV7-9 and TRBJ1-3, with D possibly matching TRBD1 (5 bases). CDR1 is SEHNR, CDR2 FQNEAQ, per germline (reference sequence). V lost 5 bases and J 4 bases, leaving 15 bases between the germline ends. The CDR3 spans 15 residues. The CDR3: CASSTPGLSGNTIYF. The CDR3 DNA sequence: TGTGCCAGCAGCACACCAGGGCTTTCCGGAAACACCATATATTTT. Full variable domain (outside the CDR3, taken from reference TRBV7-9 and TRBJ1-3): DTGVSQNPRHKITKRGQNVTFRCDPISEHNRLYWYRQTLGQGPEFLTYFQNEAQLEKSRLLSDRFSAERPKGSFSTLEIQRTEQGDSAMYLCASSTPGLSGNTIYFGEGSWLTVV.

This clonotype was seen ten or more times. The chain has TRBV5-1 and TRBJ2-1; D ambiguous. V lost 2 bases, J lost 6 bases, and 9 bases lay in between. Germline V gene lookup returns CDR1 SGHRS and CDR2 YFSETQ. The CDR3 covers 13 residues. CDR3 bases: TGCGCCAGCAGCTTTCCCGGGTCCAATGAGCAGTTCTTC. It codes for CASSFPGSNEQFF.

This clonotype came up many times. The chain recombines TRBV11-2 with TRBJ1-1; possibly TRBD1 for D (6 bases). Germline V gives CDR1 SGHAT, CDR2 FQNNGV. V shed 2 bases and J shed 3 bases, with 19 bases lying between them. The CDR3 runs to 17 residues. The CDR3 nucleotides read TGTGCCAGCAGCTTATTATTCGGGGGCTCTCGGGACACTGAAGCTTTCTTT. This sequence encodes CASSLLFGGSRDTEAFF.

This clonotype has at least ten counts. As DNA, the CDR3 is TGCGCCAGCAGCTTGGAGGGAGGGACGGATTCACCCCTCCACTTT. Its translation: CASSLEGGTDSPLHF. V usage is TRBV5-1 and J usage is TRBJ1-6, with D possibly being TRBD1 (5 bases). The CDR3 totals 15 residues. Germline loops: CDR1 SGHRS, CDR2 YFSETQ. Trimming removed 0 bases at V and 8 bases at J, with 12 bases between.

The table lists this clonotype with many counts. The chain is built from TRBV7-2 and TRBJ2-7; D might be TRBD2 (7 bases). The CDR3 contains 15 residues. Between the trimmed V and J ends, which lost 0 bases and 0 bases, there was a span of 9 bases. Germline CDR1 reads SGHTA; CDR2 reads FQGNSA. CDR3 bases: TGTGCCAGCAGCTTAGCAGGGGGGGCCTCCTACGAGCAGTACTTC. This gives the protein CASSLAGGASYEQYF.

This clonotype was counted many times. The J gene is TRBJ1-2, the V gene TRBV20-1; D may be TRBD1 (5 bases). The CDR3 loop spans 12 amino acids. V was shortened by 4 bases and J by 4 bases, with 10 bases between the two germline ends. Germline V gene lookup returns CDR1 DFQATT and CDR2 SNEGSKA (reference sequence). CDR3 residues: CSATDRSYGYTF. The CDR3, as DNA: TGCAGTGCTACAGACAGAAGCTATGGCTACACCTTC.